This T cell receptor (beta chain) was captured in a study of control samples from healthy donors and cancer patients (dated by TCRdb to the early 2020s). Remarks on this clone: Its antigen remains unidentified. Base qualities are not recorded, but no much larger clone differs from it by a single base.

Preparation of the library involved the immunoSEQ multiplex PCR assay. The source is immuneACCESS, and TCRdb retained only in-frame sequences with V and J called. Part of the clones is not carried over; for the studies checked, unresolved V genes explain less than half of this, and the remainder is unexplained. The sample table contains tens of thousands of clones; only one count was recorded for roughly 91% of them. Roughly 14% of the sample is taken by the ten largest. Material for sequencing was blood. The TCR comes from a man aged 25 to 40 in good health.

The bases read TGCAGTGCGTCGACCCGCTACGAGCAGTACTTC. It codes for CSASTRYEQYF. Rearrangement joined TRBV20-1 to TRBJ2-7; confidence is insufficient to name the D gene. The germline V gene (reference sequence) supplies CDR1 DFQATT and CDR2 SNEGSKA. From its cysteine to its phenylalanine, the CDR3 spans 11 amino acids. CDR3 DNA is the only sequence kept; it has 33 bases, read in frame from the first base. V was cut back by 6 bases and J by 3 bases, leaving a gap of 9 bases between them.